Sequencing of this TCR beta chain was carried out in a study of blood T cell repertoires in COVID-19. Whole-study context: Material from acute and convalescent COVID-19 was sourced from the United States, Italy and Spain. The analysed material was cDNA or gDNA that came from T cells, B-cell-depleted T cells, or PBMCs.

The sample holds one count of this clone. This CDR3 has 14 residues. CDR1 SGDLS and CDR2 YYNGEE come from the germline V gene. V lost 0 bases and J 0 bases, leaving 6 bases between the germline ends. Per the original data handling: Reference gene primer amplification in the assay estimated nucleated cell counts. TCRdb's copy holds only in-frame clones and misses some; the assay was immunoSEQ multiplex PCR. Clone size and the V and J calls come from that table; the DNA yielded D and trimming. The sample includes about 120,000 clones, about 88% of them seen just once. The material sequenced was peripheral blood. This TCR was recovered from a woman over 75 with acute or convalescent COVID-19. The genes are TRBV9 and TRBJ1-1, with D uncertain. The DNA for the CDR3 is TGTGCCAGCAGCGTAGGACACATGAACACTGAAGCTTTCTTT. Translation: CASSVGHMNTEAFF.